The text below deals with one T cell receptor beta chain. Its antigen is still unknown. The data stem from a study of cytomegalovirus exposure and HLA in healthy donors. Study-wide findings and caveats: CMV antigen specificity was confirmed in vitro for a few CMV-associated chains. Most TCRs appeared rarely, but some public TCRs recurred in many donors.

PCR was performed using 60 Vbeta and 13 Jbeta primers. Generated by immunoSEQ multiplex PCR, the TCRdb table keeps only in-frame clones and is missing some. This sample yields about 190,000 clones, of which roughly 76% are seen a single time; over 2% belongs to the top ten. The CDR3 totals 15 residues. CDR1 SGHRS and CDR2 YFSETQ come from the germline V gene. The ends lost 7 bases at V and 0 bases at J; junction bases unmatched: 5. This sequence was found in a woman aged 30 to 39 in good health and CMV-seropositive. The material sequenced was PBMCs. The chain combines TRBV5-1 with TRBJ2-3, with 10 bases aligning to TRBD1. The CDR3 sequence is CASRGTGASTDTQYF. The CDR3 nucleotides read TGCGCCAGCCGAGGGACAGGGGCTAGCACAGATACGCAGTATTTT.